This T cell receptor beta chain was sequenced in a study of spatial heterogeneity in lung cancer. V lost 5 bases to trimming and J lost 6 bases; unmatched junction nucleotides: 7. The germline CDR1 and CDR2 sequences are SNHLY and FYNNEI. The CDR3 runs to 14 residues. Every cDNA TCR molecule received its own unique molecular identifier. TCRdb used MiXCR to reprocess the 5' RACE reads, holding one entry per CDR3 protein. The profile shows almost 75,000 distinct CDR3 sequences, about 14% of them singletons. Noted time point: sample taken at primary tumor resection. Researchers sequenced whole RNA taken from tumor, nontumor lung or frozen PBMC without sorting.

This receptor was obtained from a male donor with early-stage non-small cell lung cancer. Sequenced here: PBMCs, sampled at surgery. This chain joins TRBV2 and TRBJ1-2; 9 nucleotides agree with TRBD1. The CDR3 nucleotides are TGTGCCAGCAGTCAGGGACAGGGTATTCATGGCTACACCTTC. Translated, it gives CASSQGQGIHGYTF.